A single sample is the source of the 16 T cell receptor beta chains below, sequenced in a study of T-cell reconstitution after alpha-beta-depleted transplantation in children. TCRbeta library preparation incorporated unique molecular identifiers. In TCRdb, the PCR reads were re-called with MiXCR into one record per CDR3 protein. The sample lists 170,000 or so distinct CDR3 sequences, roughly 7.5% occurring once. Sample: PBMCs from the stem cell graft donor, taken from the stem cell graft. The receptors derive from a human donor who donated a stem cell graft to a child with Wiskott-Aldrich syndrome.

CDR3 coding DNA: TGTGCCAGCAGCTTAAATCAGGGGAACGCTTTCTTT. It yields the protein CASSLNQGNAFF. The rearrangement joins TRBV7-2 to TRBJ1-1; maybe TRBD1 (6 bases). The CDR3 extends over 12 amino acids. Germline lookup yields CDR1 SGHTA and CDR2 FQGNSA. V lost 2 bases and J lost 11, with 12 bases in between.

This clonotype was seen a few times. The chain has TRBV6-5 and TRBJ2-5; 9 nucleotides agree with TRBD2. In germline, CDR1 is MNHEY, CDR2 SVGAGI. With 2 bases clipped from V and 4 bases from J, the junction kept 11 bases outside the gene matches. The CDR3 is 17 amino acids. The CDR3 spells CASSYQGGGASLETQYF. DNA for the CDR3: TGTGCCAGCAGTTACCAGGGCGGGGGGGCGAGTTTAGAGACCCAGTACTTC.

This clonotype was picked up many times. CDR3 DNA sequence: TGCGCCAGCAGCCAAGGACAGGGGGGCCCACCCCTCCACTTT. This codes for CASSQGQGGPPLHF. The chain links TRBV4-1 to TRBJ1-6; TRBD1 matches 9 bases. J lost 11 bases, V lost 1 base, and 3 bases had no gene match. The CDR3 loop spans 14 amino acids. Per germline, CDR1 MGHRA and CDR2 YSYEKL.

The V and J genes are TRBV18 and TRBJ2-3; D remains ambiguous. Trimming left V 3 bases short and J 7 bases short, with 14 bases between. Germline V CDR1 and CDR2: KGHSH, LQKENI. The CDR3 runs 14 residues. CDR3 residues: CASSPPSDGNTQYF. In nucleotides, the CDR3 is TGTGCCAGCTCACCCCCGTCGGACGGCAATACGCAGTATTTT.

The genes are TRBV3-1 and TRBJ2-5; possibly TRBD2 for D (6 bases). This CDR3 contains 14 residues. Germline V lookup: CDR1 LGHDT, CDR2 YNNKEL (reference sequence). V was shortened by 6 bases and J by 0 bases, with 11 bases between the two germline ends. CDR3 residues: CASSLGTYQETQYF. The DNA of the CDR3 is TGTGCCAGCAGTCTAGGGACTTACCAAGAGACCCAGTACTTC.

The rearrangement links TRBV3-1 to TRBJ2-7; D is unresolved. The CDR3 has 14 residues. Trimming stripped 1 base from V and 3 bases from J, with 10 bases between. Germline-derived CDR1 and CDR2 are LGHDT and YNNKEL (reference sequence). The CDR3 region has the DNA TGTGCCAGCAGCCAAGGTGCCGGAAACTACGAGCAGTACTTC. The encoded protein is CASSQGAGNYEQYF.

Ten or more counts support this clonotype. V is TRBV12-3 or TRBV12-4 and J is TRBJ1-2, with D possibly TRBD1 on 6 matching bases. The ends were cut back, 5 bases at V and 6 bases at J, with 13 bases in the middle. The length of the CDR3 is 13 residues. In nucleotides, the CDR3 is TGTGCCAGCAGTGCCGGGACATTTGATGGCTACACCTTC. Encoded protein: CASSAGTFDGYTF.

This clonotype was recorded many times. This chain uses TRBV5-6 with TRBJ2-7; no definite D call. This CDR3 has 12 residues. Germline V lookup: CDR1 SGHDT, CDR2 YYEEEE. V lost 4 bases and J lost 5, with 10 bases in between. Here the CDR3 DNA reads TGTGCCAGCAGCCAACCCTGGGACGAGCAGTACTTC. This sequence encodes CASSQPWDEQYF. The variable domain in full, with the rest retrieved from reference TRBV5-6 and TRBJ2-7, is DAGVTQSPTHLIKTRGQQVTLRCSPKSGHDTVSWYQQALGQGPQFIFQYYEEEERQRGNFPDRFSGHQFPNYSSELNVNALLLGDSALYLCASSQPWDEQYFGPGTRLTVT.

Concerning this clonotype: This may be a read error, as it is one base from a much larger clone. V is TRBV12-3 or TRBV12-4 and J is TRBJ2-2; 7 positions agree with TRBD1. After removal of 5 bases from V and 5 bases from J, the junction contained 5 bases not matched to a gene. The CDR3 is 14 amino acids. The CDR3 spells CASSETGITGELFF. The CDR3 DNA is TGTGCCAGCAGTGAGACAGGGATTACCGGGGAGCTGTTTTTT.

In its sample, this clonotype was seen many times. The chain recombines TRBV14 with TRBJ2-7; D unresolved. The CDR3 is 17 amino acids. Trimming removed 2 bases at V and 0 bases at J, with 17 bases between. Germline CDR1 and CDR2: SGHDN and FVKESK. The CDR3 is CASSQSWTSENSYEQYF. CDR3 DNA sequence: TGTGCCAGCAGCCAATCTTGGACGAGTGAGAACTCCTACGAGCAGTACTTC.

This clonotype was counted many times. The chain carries TRBV18 and TRBJ2-2; 7 positions agree with TRBD2. CDR3 length equals 17 residues. The germline CDR1 and CDR2 sequences are KGHSH and LQKENI. The ends lost 3 bases at V and 1 base at J; junction bases unmatched: 8. The CDR3 DNA follows: TGTGCCAGCTCACCCATTCGTGCTAGCGGGAACACCGGGGAGCTGTTTTTT. It yields the protein CASSPIRASGNTGELFF.

This clonotype was picked up many times. The chain recombines TRBV7-9 with TRBJ2-1, with D tentatively TRBD2 (5 bases). The CDR3 is made up of 16 amino acids. Trimming left V 5 bases short and J 0 bases short, with 14 bases between. Germline V gene data show CDR1 as SEHNR and CDR2 as FQNEAQ (reference sequence). This chain's CDR3 is CASSGKRGNSYNEQFF. CDR3 nucleotides: TGTGCCAGCAGCGGAAAACGGGGTAACTCCTACAATGAGCAGTTCTTC.

This clonotype has at least ten counts. V usage is TRBV12-3 or TRBV12-4 and J usage is TRBJ2-2, with TRBD1 identical over 8 bases. V shed 5 bases and J 5 bases; nucleotides not matched to a gene: 7. This CDR3 has 15 residues. The CDR3, as DNA: TGTGCCAGCAGTCGACCAGGGGGCGGGACCGGGGAGCTGTTTTTT. This encodes CASSRPGGGTGELFF.

Ten or more counts support this clonotype. The CDR3 region has the DNA TGTGCCAGCAGCTTTAGTGGGCGGCATGAGCAGTTCTTC. Protein: CASSFSGRHEQFF. The chain couples TRBV7-7 to TRBJ2-1; no firm D call. The CDR3 is made up of 13 amino acids. With 3 bases removed from V and 8 bases from J, the gap between germline ends came to 11 bases. The germline V gene encodes CDR1 SSHAT and CDR2 FNYEAQ (reference sequence).

There are many counts of this clonotype. This sequence joins TRBV20-1 and TRBJ2-3; TRBD2 matches 8 bases. The CDR3 runs to 14 residues. CDR1 is DFQATT, CDR2 SNEGSKA, per germline (reference sequence). V was pared by 1 base and J by 6 bases, with 6 bases of the junction left unmatched. CDR3 sequence: CSARVAGLSDTQYF. CDR3 DNA: TGCAGTGCTAGAGTAGCGGGGCTTTCGGATACGCAGTATTTT.

The V call is TRBV7-9, the J call TRBJ2-7; D perhaps matches TRBD2 (5 bases). The V gene's germline CDR1 is SEHNR and CDR2 FQNEAQ (reference sequence). The CDR3 is 16 residues long. V was cut by 3 bases and J by 0 bases, with 15 bases left in between. The CDR3 region is CASSLTGIRSSYEQYF. The CDR3, as DNA: TGTGCCAGCAGCTTGACCGGGATTCGGAGCTCCTACGAGCAGTACTTC.